The T cell receptor beta chain described here comes from a study of shared clonotypes between healthy human individuals. Assay used: immunoSEQ multiplex PCR; TCRdb lists only in-frame clones, some missing. This sample has fewer than 850,000 clones, with about 90% found just once. Trimming took off 3 bases at V and 0 bases at J, with 12 bases between the two ends. CDR1 is MNHEY and CDR2 is SMNVEV in the germline V gene (reference sequence). CDR3 length equals 15 residues. Concerning this clone: The antigen is undetermined.

Study-level findings and limits: Roughly 4.7% was the fraction of naive CD4 clonotypes found shared across several donors.

What was sequenced was memory CD8+ T cells from PBMCs. Subset of the sample: CD45RO+ cells pooled with CCR7-negative TemRA cells. This TCR derives from a man aged 18 to 29 in good health. Some clones in this sample may be carry-over from other donors' samples. J is TRBJ2-7 and V is TRBV27; no clear D gene. CDR3 nucleotide sequence: TGTGCCAGCAGTTTTCGCACGGCGAGCTCCTACGAGCAGTACTTC. It specifies CASSFRTASSYEQYF.